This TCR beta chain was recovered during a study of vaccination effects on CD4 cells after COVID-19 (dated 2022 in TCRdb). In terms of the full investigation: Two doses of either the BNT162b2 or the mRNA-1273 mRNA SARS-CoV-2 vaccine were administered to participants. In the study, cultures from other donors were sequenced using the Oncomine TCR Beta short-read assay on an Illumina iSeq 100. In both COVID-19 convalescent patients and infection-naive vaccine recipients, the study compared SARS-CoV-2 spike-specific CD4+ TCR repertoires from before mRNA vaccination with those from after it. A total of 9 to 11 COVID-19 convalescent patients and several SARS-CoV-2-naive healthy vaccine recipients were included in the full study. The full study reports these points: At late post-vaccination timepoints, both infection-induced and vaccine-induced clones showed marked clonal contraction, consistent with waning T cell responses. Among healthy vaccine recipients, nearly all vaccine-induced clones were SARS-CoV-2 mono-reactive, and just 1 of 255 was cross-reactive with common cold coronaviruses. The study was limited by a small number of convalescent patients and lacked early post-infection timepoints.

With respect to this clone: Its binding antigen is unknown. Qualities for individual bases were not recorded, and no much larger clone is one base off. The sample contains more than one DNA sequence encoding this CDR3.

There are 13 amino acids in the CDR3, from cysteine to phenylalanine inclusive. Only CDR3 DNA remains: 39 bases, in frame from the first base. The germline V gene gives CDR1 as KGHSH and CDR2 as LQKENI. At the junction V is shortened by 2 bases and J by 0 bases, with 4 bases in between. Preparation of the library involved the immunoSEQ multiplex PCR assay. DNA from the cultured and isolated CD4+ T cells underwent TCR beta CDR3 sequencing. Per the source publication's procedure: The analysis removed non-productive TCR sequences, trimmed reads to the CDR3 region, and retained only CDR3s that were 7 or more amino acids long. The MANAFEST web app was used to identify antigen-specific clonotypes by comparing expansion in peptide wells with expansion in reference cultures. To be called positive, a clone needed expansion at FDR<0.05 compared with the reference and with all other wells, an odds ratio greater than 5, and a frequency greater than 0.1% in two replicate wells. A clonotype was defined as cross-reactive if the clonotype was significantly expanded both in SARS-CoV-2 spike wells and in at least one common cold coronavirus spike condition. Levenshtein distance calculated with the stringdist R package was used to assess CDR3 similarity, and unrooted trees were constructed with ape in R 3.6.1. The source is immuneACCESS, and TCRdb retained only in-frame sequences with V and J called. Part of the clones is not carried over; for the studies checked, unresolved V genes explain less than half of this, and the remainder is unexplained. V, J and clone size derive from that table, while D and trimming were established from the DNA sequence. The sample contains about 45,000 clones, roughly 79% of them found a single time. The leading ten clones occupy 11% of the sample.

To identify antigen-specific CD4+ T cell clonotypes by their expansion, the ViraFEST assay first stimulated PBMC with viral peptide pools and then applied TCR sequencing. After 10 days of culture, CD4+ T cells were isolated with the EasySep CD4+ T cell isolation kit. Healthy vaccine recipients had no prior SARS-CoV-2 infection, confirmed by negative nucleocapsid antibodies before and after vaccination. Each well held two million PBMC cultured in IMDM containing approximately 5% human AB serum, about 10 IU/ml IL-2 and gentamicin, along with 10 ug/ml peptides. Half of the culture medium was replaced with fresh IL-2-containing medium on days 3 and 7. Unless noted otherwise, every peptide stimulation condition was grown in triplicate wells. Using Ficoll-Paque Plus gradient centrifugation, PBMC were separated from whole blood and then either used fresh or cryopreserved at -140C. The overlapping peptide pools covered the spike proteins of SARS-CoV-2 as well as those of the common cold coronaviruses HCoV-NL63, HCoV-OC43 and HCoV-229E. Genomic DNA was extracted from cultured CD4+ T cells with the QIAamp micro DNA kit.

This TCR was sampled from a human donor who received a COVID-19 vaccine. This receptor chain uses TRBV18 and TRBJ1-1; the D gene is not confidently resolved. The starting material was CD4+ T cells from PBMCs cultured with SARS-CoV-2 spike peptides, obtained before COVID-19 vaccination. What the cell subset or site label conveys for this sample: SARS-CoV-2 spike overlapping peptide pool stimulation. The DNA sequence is TGTGCCAGCTCACCAGGCTTGAACACTGAAGCTTTCTTT. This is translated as CASSPGLNTEAFF.